Listed below are T cell receptor beta chains from one sample, sequenced in a study of B cell selection in AIRE deficiency. Clones were sequenced by immunoSEQ multiplex PCR, and TCRdb holds only the in-frame ones, with some missing. The sample gives 12,000 to 15,000 clones, about 92% of which show up once; around 1.1% is in the top ten. The sample taken for sequencing was Tregs sorted from PBMCs. Receptors originate from a human donor with AIRE deficiency. Both conserved end residues are trimmed from each CDR3. D genes are given only for firm matches.

v_gene: TRBV7-9
d_gene: TRBD1
CDR3aa: ASSLTGASGNTIY

v_gene: TRBV15
d_gene: TRBD1
CDR3aa: ATSTDGQGNQPQH

v_gene: TRBV7-8
d_gene: TRBD1
CDR3aa: ASSLEDRVGRSNQPQH

v_gene: TRBV7-9
d_gene: NA
CDR3aa: ASSLVGFSGANVLT

v_gene: TRBV7-2
d_gene: NA
CDR3aa: ASSLVIGFGNEQF

v_gene: TRBV25-1
d_gene: NA
CDR3aa: ASSGSSIYGYT

v_gene: TRBV5-4
d_gene: NA
CDR3aa: ASSSTTTGNTEAF

v_gene: TRBV5-1
d_gene: NA
CDR3aa: ASSLVAQTEQY

v_gene: TRBV2
d_gene: NA
CDR3aa: ASSPPQTGTLNYGYT

v_gene: TRBV5-1
d_gene: NA
CDR3aa: ASSLELNTEAF

v_gene: TRBV10-3
d_gene: NA
CDR3aa: AISERQGNNEQF

v_gene: TRBV19
d_gene: TRBD1
CDR3aa: ASSTGTGGGANYGYT

v_gene: TRBV6-6
d_gene: TRBD1
CDR3aa: ASSGDSPYAGELF

v_gene: TRBV28
d_gene: TRBD1
CDR3aa: ASSKDRPQETQY

v_gene: TRBV10-2
d_gene: TRBD1
CDR3aa: ASSTPPQGEY

v_gene: TRBV6-1
d_gene: TRBD2
CDR3aa: ASSERAGGPADTQY

v_gene: TRBV4-3
d_gene: TRBD1
CDR3aa: ASSQVGSGGAANEKLF

v_gene: TRBV29-1
d_gene: NA
CDR3aa: SAAGSRATNEKLF

v_gene: TRBV6-5
d_gene: NA
CDR3aa: ASRHNREANYGYT

v_gene: TRBV19
d_gene: TRBD1
CDR3aa: ASTYTGVEGNQPQH

v_gene: TRBV6-6
d_gene: NA
CDR3aa: ASSYRVDQPQH

v_gene: TRBV2
d_gene: NA
CDR3aa: ASSEGIPGPQH

v_gene: TRBV7-2
d_gene: TRBD2
CDR3aa: ASSTYWGRTSGSEQF

v_gene: TRBV6-1
d_gene: NA
CDR3aa: ASGRLAAYGYT

v_gene: TRBV5-8
d_gene: NA
CDR3aa: ASRYAGGRNSPLH

v_gene: TRBV6-1
d_gene: NA
CDR3aa: ASSVRGSSYNEQF

v_gene: TRBV5-6
d_gene: TRBD1
CDR3aa: ASSPGTGDALYGYT

v_gene: TRBV6-5
d_gene: NA
CDR3aa: ASSYSALAAGEQY

v_gene: TRBV25-1
d_gene: NA
CDR3aa: ASSEYYGYT

v_gene: TRBV5-1
d_gene: NA
CDR3aa: ASSLTITSGANVLT

v_gene: TRBV28
d_gene: NA
CDR3aa: ASSPPRPYGYT

v_gene: TRBV7-2
d_gene: NA
CDR3aa: ASSLAQGFYEKLF

v_gene: TRBV7-8
d_gene: NA
CDR3aa: ASSKRVENTIY

v_gene: TRBV29-1
d_gene: NA
CDR3aa: SVENAASRLGSEAF

v_gene: TRBV7-3
d_gene: NA
CDR3aa: ASSLSRPSSGNTIY

v_gene: TRBV7-2
d_gene: TRBD2
CDR3aa: ASSSWTSDLLQFEQF

v_gene: TRBV28
d_gene: NA
CDR3aa: ASTTRPLNQPQH

v_gene: TRBV14
d_gene: NA
CDR3aa: ASSQNSLREQY

v_gene: TRBV7-3
d_gene: TRBD2
CDR3aa: ASSYPGLVNEQF

v_gene: TRBV7-2
d_gene: NA
CDR3aa: ASSLRTPLWGNEQF

v_gene: TRBV7-9
d_gene: NA
CDR3aa: ASSLALRVRTEAF

v_gene: TRBV19
d_gene: NA
CDR3aa: ATLTSRGHEHRGAV

v_gene: TRBV7-9
d_gene: NA
CDR3aa: ASRSVVGGETQY

v_gene: TRBV5-6
d_gene: NA
CDR3aa: ASSFRGLGEKLF

v_gene: TRBV27
d_gene: NA
CDR3aa: ASRLLGGGSNQPQH

v_gene: TRBV7-9
d_gene: TRBD2
CDR3aa: ASSQPGTSTPHEQF

v_gene: TRBV27
d_gene: NA
CDR3aa: ASSFMWASGGYT

v_gene: TRBV6-5
d_gene: TRBD2
CDR3aa: ASSRTSGSYEQF

v_gene: TRBV6-1
d_gene: NA
CDR3aa: ASSRPGNTIY

v_gene: TRBV7-8
d_gene: NA
CDR3aa: ASSLIGTLSYEQY

v_gene: TRBV5-4
d_gene: TRBD2
CDR3aa: ASSSGLPTDTQY

v_gene: TRBV6-7
d_gene: TRBD1
CDR3aa: ASSYSRQGTGELF

v_gene: TRBV5-1
d_gene: TRBD1
CDR3aa: ASSLDPGGFYGYT

v_gene: TRBV2
d_gene: TRBD2
CDR3aa: AIHLGLAGVVRSDTQY

v_gene: TRBV6-5
d_gene: NA
CDR3aa: ASRNLPHYEQY

v_gene: TRBV19
d_gene: TRBD2
CDR3aa: ASSITGRASYNEQF

v_gene: TRBV4-3
d_gene: NA
CDR3aa: ASSPTGRNTGELF

v_gene: TRBV5-5
d_gene: NA
CDR3aa: ASSLVVGRTYEQY